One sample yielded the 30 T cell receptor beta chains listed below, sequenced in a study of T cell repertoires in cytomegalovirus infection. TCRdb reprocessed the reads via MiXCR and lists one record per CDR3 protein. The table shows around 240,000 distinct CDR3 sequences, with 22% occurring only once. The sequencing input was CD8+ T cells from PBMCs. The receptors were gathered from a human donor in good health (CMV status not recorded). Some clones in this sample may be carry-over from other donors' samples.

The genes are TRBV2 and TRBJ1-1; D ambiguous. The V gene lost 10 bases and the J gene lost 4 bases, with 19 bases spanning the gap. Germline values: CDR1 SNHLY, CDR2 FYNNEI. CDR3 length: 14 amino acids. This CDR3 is CAILGEGGGTEAFF. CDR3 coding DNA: TGTGCCATCCTAGGCGAGGGCGGAGGCACTGAAGCTTTCTTT.

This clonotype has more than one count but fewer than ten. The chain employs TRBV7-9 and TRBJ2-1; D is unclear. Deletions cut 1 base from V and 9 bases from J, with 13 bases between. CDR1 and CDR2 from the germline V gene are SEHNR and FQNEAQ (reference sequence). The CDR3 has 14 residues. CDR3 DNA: TGTGCCAGCAGCTTAGACTACGGCCGGGCTGAGCAGTTCTTC. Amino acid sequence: CASSLDYGRAEQFF. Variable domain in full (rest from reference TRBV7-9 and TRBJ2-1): DTGVSQNPRHKITKRGQNVTFRCDPISEHNRLYWYRQTLGQGPEFLTYFQNEAQLEKSRLLSDRFSAERPKGSFSTLEIQRTEQGDSAMYLCASSLDYGRAEQFFGPGTRLTVL.

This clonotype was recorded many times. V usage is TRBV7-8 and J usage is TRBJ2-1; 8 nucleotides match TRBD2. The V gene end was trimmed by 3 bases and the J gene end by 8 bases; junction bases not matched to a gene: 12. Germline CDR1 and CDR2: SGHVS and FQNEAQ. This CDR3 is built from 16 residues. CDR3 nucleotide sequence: TGTGCCAGCAGCTTCTCTCCGGGGGGGGCCCTCGATGAGCAGTTCTTC. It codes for CASSFSPGGALDEQFF.

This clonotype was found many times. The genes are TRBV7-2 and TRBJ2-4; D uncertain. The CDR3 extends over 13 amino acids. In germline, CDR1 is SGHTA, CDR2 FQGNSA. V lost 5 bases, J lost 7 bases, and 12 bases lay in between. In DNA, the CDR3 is TGTGCCAGCAGCCCTGACCCCGGGAACATTCAGTACTTC. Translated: CASSPDPGNIQYF.

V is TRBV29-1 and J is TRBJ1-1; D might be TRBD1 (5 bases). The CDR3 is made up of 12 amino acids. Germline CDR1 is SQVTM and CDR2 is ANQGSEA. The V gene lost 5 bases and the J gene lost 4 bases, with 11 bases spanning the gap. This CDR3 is CSVHRDGTEAFF. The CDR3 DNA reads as TGCAGCGTTCACCGGGACGGCACTGAAGCTTTCTTT.

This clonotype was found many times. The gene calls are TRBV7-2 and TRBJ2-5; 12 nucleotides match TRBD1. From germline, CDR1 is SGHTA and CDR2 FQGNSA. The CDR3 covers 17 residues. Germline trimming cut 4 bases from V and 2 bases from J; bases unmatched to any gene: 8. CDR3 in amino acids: CASSYAGTGGLQETQYF. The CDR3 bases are TGTGCCAGCAGCTATGCCGGGACAGGGGGCCTACAAGAGACCCAGTACTTC. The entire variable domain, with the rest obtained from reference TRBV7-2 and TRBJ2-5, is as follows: GAGVSQSPSNKVTEKGKDVELRCDPISGHTALYWYRQSLGQGLEFLIYFQGNSAPDKSGLPSDRFSAERTGGSVSTLTIQRTQQEDSAVYLCASSYAGTGGLQETQYFGPGTRLLVL.

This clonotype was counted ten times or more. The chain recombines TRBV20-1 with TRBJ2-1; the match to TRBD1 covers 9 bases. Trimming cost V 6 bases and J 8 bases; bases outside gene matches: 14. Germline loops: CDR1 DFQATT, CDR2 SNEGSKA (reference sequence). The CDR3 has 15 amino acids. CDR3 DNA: TGCAGTGCCAATACCGACAGGGGGGTTTTCGATGAGCAGTTCTTC. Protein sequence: CSANTDRGVFDEQFF.

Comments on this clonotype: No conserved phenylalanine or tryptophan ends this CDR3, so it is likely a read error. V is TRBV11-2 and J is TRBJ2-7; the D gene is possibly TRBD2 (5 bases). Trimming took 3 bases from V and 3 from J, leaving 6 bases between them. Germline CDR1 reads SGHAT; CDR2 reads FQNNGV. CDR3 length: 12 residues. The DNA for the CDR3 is TGTGCCAGCAGCTTGGGGAGCTACGAGCAGTACCTC. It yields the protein CASSLGSYEQYL.

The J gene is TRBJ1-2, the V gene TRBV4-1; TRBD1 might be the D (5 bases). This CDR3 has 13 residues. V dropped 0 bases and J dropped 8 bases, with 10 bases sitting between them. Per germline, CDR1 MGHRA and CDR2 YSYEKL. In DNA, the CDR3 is TGCGCCAGCAGCCAAGATCCAGGGTACGGCTACACCTTC. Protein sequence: CASSQDPGYGYTF.

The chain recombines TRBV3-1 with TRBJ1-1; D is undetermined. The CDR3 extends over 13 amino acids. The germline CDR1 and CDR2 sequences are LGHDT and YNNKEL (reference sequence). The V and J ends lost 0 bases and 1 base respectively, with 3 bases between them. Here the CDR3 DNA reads TGTGCCAGCAGCCAAGATGGGAACACTGAAGCTTTCTTT. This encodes CASSQDGNTEAFF.

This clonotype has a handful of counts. As DNA, the CDR3 is TGTGCCAGCAGTTGGGACAGGGGGTCCTACGAGCAGTACTTC. Translated, it gives CASSWDRGSYEQYF. V and J are TRBV27 and TRBJ2-7, with TRBD1 matching over 11 bases. Germline lookup yields CDR1 MNHEY and CDR2 SMNVEV (reference sequence). Germline trimming cut 4 bases from V and 1 base from J; bases unmatched to any gene: 0. CDR3 length: 14 amino acids.

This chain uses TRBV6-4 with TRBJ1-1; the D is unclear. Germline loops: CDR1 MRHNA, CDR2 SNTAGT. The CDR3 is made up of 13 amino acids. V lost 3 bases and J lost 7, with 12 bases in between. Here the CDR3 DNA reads TGTGCCAGCAGTGAATCGGGGTATGGTGAAGCTTTCTTT. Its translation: CASSESGYGEAFF.

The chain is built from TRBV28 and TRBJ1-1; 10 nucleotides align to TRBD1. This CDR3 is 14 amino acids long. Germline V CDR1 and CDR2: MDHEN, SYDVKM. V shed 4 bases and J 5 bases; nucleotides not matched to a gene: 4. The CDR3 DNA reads TGTGCCAGCAGTTCACCGGACAGGGGGACTGAAGCTTTCTTT. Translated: CASSSPDRGTEAFF. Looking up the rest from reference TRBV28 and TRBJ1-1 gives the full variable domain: DVKVTQSSRYLVKRTGEKVFLECVQDMDHENMFWYRQDPGLGLRLIYFSYDVKMKEKGDIPEGYSVSREKKERFSLILESASTNQTSMYLCASSSPDRGTEAFFGQGTRLTVV.

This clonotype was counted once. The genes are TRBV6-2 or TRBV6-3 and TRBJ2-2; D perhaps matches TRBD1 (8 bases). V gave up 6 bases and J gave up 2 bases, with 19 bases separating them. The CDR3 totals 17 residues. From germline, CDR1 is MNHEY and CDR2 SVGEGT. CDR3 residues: CASRDTTGGGNTGELFF. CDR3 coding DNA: TGTGCCAGCAGGGACACCACAGGGGGGGGCAACACCGGGGAGCTGTTTTTT.

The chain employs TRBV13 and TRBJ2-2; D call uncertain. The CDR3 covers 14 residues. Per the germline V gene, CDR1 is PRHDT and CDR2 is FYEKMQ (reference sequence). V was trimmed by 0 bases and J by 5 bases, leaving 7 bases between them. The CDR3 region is CASSLGPETGELFF. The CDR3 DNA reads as TGTGCCAGCAGCTTAGGCCCGGAGACCGGGGAGCTGTTTTTT.

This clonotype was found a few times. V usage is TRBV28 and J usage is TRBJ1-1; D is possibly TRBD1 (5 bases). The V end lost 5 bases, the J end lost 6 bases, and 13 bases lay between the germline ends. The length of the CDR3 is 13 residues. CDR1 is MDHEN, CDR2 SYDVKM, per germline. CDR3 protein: CASSVRGAAEAFF. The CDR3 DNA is TGTGCCAGCAGTGTGCGAGGGGCCGCTGAAGCTTTCTTT.

CDR3 sequence reads: CSARESGFSKQYF. CDR3 DNA: TGCAGTGCTAGAGAGTCCGGGTTCAGCAAGCAGTACTTC. The chain joins TRBV20-1 to TRBJ2-7; no definite D call. The germline V gene has CDR1 DFQATT and CDR2 SNEGSKA (reference sequence). The CDR3 is 13 residues long. Trimming took off 0 bases at V and 8 bases at J, with 14 bases between the two ends.

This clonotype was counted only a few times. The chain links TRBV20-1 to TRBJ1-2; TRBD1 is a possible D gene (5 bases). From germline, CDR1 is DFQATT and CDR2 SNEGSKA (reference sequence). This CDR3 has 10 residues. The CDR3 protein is CRPRGDGYTF. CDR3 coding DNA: TGCAGACCACGGGGGGATGGCTACACCTTC.

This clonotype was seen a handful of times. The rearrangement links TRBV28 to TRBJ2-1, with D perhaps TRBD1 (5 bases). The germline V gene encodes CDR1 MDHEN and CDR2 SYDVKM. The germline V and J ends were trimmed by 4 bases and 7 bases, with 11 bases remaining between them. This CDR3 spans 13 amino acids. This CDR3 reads CASSYLRGNEQFF. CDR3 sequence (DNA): TGTGCCAGCAGTTATTTAAGGGGTAATGAGCAGTTCTTC.

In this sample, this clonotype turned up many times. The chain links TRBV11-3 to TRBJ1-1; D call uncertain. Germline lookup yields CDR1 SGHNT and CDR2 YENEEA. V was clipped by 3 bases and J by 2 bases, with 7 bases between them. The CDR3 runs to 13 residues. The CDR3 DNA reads TGTGCCAGCAGCTTCGCGGCAAACACTGAAGCTTTCTTT. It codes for CASSFAANTEAFF.

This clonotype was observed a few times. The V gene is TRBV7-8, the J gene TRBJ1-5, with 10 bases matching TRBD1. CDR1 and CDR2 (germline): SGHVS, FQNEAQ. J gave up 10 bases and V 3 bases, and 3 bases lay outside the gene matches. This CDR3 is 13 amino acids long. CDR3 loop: CASSFGQGGPQHF. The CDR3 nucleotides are TGTGCCAGCAGCTTCGGACAGGGGGGACCCCAGCATTTT.

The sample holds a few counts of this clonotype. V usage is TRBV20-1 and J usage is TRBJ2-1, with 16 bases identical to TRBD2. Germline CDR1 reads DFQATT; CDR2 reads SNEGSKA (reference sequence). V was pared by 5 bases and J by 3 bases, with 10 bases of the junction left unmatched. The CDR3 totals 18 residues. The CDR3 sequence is CSAPRGTSGGVGYNEQFF. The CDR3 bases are TGCAGTGCTCCCCGTGGGACTAGCGGGGGGGTGGGCTACAATGAGCAGTTCTTC.

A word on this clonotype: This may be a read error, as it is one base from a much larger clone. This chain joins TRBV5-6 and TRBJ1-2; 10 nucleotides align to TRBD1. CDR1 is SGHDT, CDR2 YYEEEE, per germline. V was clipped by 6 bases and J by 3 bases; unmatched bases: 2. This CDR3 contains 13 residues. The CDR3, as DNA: TGTGCCAGCACCGGGACAGGGGACTATGGCTACACCTTC. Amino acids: CASTGTGDYGYTF.

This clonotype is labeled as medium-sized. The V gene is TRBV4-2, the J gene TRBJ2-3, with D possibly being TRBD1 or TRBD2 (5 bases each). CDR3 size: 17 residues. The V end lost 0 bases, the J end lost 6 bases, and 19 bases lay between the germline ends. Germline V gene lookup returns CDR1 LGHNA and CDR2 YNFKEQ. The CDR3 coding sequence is TGTGCCAGCAGCCAAGATGAGGGTCGTCTAGCAGGGGATACGCAGTATTTT. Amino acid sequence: CASSQDEGRLAGDTQYF.

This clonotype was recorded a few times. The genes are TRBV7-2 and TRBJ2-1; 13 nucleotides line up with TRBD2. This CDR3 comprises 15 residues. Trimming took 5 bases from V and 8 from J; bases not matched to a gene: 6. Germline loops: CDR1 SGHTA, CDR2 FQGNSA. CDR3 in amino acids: CASSGSGTSGDEQFF. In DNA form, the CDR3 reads TGTGCCAGCAGCGGATCCGGGACTAGCGGGGATGAGCAGTTCTTC. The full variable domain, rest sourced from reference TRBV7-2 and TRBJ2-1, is GAGVSQSPSNKVTEKGKDVELRCDPISGHTALYWYRQSLGQGLEFLIYFQGNSAPDKSGLPSDRFSAERTGGSVSTLTIQRTQQEDSAVYLCASSGSGTSGDEQFFGPGTRLTVL.

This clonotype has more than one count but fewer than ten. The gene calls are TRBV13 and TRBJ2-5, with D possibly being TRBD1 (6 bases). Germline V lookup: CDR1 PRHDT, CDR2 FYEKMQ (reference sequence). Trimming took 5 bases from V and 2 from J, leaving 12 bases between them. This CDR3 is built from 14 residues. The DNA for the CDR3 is TGTGCCAGCAGCCCAATCGACAGGCAAGAGACCCAGTACTTC. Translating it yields CASSPIDRQETQYF.

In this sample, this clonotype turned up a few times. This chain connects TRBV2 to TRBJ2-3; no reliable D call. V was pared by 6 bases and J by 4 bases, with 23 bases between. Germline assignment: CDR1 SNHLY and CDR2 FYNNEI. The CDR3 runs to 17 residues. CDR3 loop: CASREMGGVPSADTQYF. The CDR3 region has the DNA TGTGCCAGCAGGGAAATGGGTGGGGTTCCTTCGGCAGATACGCAGTATTTT.

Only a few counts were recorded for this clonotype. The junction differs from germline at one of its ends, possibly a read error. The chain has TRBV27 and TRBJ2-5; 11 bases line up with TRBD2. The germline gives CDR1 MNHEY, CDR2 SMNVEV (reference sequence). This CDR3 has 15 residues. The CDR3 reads CASRLYSGGGETQYF. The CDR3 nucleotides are TGTGCCAGCAGATTATATAGCGGGGGGGGAGAGACCCAGTACTTC.

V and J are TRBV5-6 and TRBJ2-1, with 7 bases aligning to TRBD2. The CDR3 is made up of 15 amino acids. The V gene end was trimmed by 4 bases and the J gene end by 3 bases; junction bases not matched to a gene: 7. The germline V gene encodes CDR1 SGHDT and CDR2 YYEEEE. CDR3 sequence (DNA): TGTGCCAGCAGCGTCGGGGGGACCCTCTACAATGAGCAGTTCTTC. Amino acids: CASSVGGTLYNEQFF.

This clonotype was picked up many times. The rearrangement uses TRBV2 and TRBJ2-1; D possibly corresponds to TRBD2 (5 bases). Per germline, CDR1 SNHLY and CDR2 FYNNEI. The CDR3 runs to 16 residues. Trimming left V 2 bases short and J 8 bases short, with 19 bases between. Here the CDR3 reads CASSEPGLGSFDEQFF. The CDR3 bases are TGTGCCAGCAGTGAACCCGGGCTAGGGAGTTTCGATGAGCAGTTCTTC.